This T cell receptor (beta chain) was identified during a study of immune evolution from preneoplasia to lung adenocarcinoma. General study results and limits: Later-stage lesions appeared to have more T cells, more diversity, less clonality. Top clone frequencies peaked in normal lung, apparently declining through invasive adenocarcinoma. KRAS-mutant nodules had the highest T cell clonality.

To note about this clone: Its cognate antigen is unknown.

The CDR3 covers 19 residues. Trimming took 2 bases from V and 0 from J; bases not matched to a gene: 12. Germline V CDR1 and CDR2: WNHNN, SYGVQD (reference sequence). The assay was immunoSEQ multiplex PCR, and TCRdb's table has in-frame clones only and misses some. The table records 8,500 to 14,000 clones, 86% of them present only once. The chain recombines TRBV10-1 with TRBJ2-1; 8 positions agree with TRBD2. Sequencing was done on a sample of FFPE invasive lung adenocarcinoma tissue. The sequence came from a person in their 70s with invasive lung adenocarcinoma. CDR3 bases: TGCGCCAGCAGTGAGCCGAAAGTCTGCGGGAGGTGCTCCTACAATGAGCAGTTCTTC. Its translation is CASSEPKVCGRCSYNEQFF.